This T cell receptor beta chain was identified in a study of PD-L1 blockade in urothelial cancer. Study details: Each participant's history included 0 to 3 prior chemotherapy regimens. T cell content in blood samples showed a median of about 140,000.

The CDR3 spans 17 residues. V was trimmed by 2 bases and J by 0 bases, leaving 12 bases between them. Germline-derived CDR1 and CDR2 are SGDLS and YYNGEE. The time point was: pretreatment peripheral blood. Spiking each PCR with synthetic TCR analog templates was performed. TCRdb's table, derived via immunoSEQ multiplex PCR, lists solely in-frame clones and lacks some. There are under 70,000 clones in the sample; approximately 78% occur only once, and 1.5% to 2% lies in the top ten. The sequence was obtained from a man between 65 and 85 years old with urothelial cancer. The J gene is TRBJ2-6, the V gene TRBV9, with D unresolved. The sequences come from PBMCs, collected around atezolizumab (anti-PD-L1) treatment. CDR3 in amino acids: CASSVGLLSSGANVLTF. CDR3 in DNA: TGTGCCAGCAGCGTGGGCCTCCTCAGCTCTGGGGCCAACGTCCTGACTTTC.